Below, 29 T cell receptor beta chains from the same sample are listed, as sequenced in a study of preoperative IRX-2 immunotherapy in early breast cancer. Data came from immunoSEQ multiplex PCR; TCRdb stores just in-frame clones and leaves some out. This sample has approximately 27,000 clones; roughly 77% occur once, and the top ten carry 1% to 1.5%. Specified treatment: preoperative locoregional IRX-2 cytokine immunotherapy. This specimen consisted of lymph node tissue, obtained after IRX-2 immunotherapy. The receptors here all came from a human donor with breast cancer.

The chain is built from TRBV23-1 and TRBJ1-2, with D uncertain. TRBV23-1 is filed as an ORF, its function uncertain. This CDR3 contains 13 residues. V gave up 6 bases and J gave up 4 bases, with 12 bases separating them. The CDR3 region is CASSLAGSYGYTF. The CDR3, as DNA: TGCGCCAGCAGCTTGGCAGGAAGCTATGGCTACACCTTC.

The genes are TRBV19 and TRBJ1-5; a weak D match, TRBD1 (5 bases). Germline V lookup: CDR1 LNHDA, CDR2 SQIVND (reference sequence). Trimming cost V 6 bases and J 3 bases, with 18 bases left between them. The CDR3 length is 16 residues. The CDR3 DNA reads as TGTGCCAGTAGCCTCGGTACTGTGGGGGACAATCAGCCCCAGCATTTT. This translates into CASSLGTVGDNQPQHF.

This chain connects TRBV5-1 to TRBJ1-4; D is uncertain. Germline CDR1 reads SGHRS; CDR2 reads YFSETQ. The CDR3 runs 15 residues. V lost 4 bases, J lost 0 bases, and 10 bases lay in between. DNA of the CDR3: TGCGCCAGCAGCCTGGATGTCGCAACTAATGAAAAACTGTTTTTT. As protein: CASSLDVATNEKLFF. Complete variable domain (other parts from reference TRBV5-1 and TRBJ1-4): KAGVTQTPRYLIKTRGQQVTLSCSPISGHRSVSWYQQTPGQGLQFLFEYFSETQRNKGNFPGRFSGRQFSNSRSEMNVSTLELGDSALYLCASSLDVATNEKLFFGSGTQLSVL.

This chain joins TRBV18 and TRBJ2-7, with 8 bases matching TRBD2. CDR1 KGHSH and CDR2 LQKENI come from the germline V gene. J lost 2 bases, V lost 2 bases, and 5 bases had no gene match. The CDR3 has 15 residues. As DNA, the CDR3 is TGTGCCAGCTCACCAACAGCGGGGGCTGCCTACGAGCAGTACGTC. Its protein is CASSPTAGAAYEQYV.

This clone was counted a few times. The CDR3 sequence is CASSQRERGGTDTQYF. CDR3 sequence (DNA): TGCGCCAGCAGCCAAAGAGAGCGGGGGGGCACAGATACGCAGTATTTT. This chain links TRBV1 with TRBJ2-3; the table's D call, TRBD2, was not checked against the DNA. TRBV1 is termed a pseudogene. The CDR3 contains 16 residues.

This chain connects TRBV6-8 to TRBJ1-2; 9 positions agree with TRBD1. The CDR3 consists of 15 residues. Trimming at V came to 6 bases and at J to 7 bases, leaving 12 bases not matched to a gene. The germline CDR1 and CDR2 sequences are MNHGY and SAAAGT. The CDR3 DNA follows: TGTGCCAGCAGAACCCCGGGACAGGGCTCTGTTGGCTACACCTTC. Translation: CASRTPGQGSVGYTF.

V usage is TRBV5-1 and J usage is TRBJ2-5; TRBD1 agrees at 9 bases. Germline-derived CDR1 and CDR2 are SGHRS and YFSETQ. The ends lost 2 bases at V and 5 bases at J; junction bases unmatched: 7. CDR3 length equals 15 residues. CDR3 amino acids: CASSLFGQGSETQYF. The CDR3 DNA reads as TGCGCCAGCAGCTTATTCGGACAGGGGTCGGAGACCCAGTACTTC.

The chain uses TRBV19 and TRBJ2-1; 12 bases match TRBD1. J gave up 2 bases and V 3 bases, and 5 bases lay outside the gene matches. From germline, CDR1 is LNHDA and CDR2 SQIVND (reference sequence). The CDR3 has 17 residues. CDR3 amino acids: CASSITGTGGPYNEQFF. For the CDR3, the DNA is TGTGCCAGTAGTATTACCGGGACAGGGGGCCCCTACAATGAGCAGTTCTTC.

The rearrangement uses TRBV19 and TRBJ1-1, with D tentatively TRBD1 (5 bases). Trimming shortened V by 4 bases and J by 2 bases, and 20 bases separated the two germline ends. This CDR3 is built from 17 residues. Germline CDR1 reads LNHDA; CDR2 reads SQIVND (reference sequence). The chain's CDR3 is CASSRLQFEGRNTEAFF. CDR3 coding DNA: TGTGCCAGTAGTAGGCTACAGTTTGAGGGGCGAAACACTGAAGCTTTCTTT.

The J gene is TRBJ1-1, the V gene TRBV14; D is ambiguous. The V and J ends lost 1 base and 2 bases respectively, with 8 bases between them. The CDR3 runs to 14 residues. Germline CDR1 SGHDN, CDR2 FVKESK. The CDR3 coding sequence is TGTGCCAGCAGCCAAGGAGTTGGAAACACTGAAGCTTTCTTT. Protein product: CASSQGVGNTEAFF.

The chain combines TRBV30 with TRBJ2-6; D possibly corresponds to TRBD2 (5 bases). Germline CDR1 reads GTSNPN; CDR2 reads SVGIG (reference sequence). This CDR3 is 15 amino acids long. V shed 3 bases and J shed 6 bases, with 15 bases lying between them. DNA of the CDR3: TGTGCCTGGAGAAGGGTCGGACTTGCGGCCAACGTCCTGACTTTC. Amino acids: CAWRRVGLAANVLTF. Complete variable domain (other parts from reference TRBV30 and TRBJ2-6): SQTIHQWPATLVQPVGSPLSLECTVEGTSNPNLYWYRQAAGRGLQLLFYSVGIGQISSEVPQNLSASRPQDRQFILSSKKLLLSDSGFYLCAWRRVGLAANVLTFGAGSRLTVL.

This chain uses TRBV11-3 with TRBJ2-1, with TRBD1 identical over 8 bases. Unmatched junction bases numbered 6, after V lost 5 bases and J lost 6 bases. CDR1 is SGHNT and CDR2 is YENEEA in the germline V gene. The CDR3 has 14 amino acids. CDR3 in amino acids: CASSAGTGFNEQFF. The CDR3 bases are TGTGCCAGCAGCGCCGGGACAGGTTTCAATGAGCAGTTCTTC.

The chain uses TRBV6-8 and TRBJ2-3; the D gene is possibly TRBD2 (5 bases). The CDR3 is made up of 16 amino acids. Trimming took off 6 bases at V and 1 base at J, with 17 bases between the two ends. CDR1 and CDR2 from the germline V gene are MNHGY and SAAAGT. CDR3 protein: CASSAPAAIGTDTQYF. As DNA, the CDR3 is TGTGCCAGCAGCGCCCCAGCGGCAATAGGCACAGATACGCAGTATTTT.

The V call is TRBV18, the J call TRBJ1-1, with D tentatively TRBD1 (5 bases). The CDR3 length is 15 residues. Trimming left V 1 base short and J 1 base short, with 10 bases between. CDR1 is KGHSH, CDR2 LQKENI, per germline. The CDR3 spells CASSPLGQGNTEAFF. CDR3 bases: TGTGCCAGCTCACCACTGGGCCAGGGGAACACTGAAGCTTTCTTT.

This CDR3 reads CASSMGQRYEKLFF. The CDR3 DNA is TGTGCCAGTAGTATGGGGCAGCGGTATGAAAAACTGTTTTTT. The gene calls are TRBV19 and TRBJ1-4; perhaps TRBD1 as D (5 bases). Germline V lookup: CDR1 LNHDA, CDR2 SQIVND (reference sequence). CDR3 length: 14 amino acids. V was pared by 3 bases and J by 6 bases, with 11 bases between.

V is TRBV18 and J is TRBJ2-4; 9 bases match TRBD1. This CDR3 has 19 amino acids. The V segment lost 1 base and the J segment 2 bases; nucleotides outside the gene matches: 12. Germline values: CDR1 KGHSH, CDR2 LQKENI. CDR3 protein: CASSPRSGTGSDSKNIQYF. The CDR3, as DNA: TGTGCCAGCTCACCACGCTCGGGGACAGGGAGCGACTCCAAAAACATTCAGTACTTC.

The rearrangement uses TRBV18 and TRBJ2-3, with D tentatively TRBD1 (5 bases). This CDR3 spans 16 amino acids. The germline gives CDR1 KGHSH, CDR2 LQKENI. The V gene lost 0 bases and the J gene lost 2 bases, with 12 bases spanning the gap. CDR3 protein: CASSPPGRGNTDTQYF. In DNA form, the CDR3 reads TGTGCCAGCTCACCACCGGGGCGCGGTAACACAGATACGCAGTATTTT.

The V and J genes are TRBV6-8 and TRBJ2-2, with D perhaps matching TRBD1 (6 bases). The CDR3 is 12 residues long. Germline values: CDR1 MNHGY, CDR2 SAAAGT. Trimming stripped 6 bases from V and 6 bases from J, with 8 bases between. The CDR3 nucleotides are TGTGCCAGCAGCGAGGGGGCCGGGGAGCTGTTTTTT. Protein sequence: CASSEGAGELFF.

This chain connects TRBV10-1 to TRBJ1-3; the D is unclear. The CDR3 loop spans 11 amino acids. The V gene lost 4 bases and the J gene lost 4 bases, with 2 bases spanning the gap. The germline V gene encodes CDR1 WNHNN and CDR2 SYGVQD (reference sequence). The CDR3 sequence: CASSGGNTIYF. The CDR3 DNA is TGCGCCAGCAGTGGAGGAAACACCATATATTTT.

CDR3 DNA sequence: TGCGCCAGCAGCTTCTCGGGACCACTCACCGGGGAGCTGTTTTTT. Amino acid sequence: CASSFSGPLTGELFF. The chain uses TRBV5-1 and TRBJ2-2; either TRBD1 or TRBD2 may supply D (5 bases each). Germline-derived CDR1 and CDR2 are SGHRS and YFSETQ. V gave up 2 bases and J gave up 4 bases, with 12 bases separating them. The CDR3 is made up of 15 amino acids.

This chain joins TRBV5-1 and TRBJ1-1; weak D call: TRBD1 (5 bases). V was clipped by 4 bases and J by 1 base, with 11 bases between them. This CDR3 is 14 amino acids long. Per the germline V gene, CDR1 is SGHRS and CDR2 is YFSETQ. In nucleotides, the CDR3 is TGCGCCAGCAGCCAGTACGGACAGAACACTGAAGCTTTCTTT. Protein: CASSQYGQNTEAFF.

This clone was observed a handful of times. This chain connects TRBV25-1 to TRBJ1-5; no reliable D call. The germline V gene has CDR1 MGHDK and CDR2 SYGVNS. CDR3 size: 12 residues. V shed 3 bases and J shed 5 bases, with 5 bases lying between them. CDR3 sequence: CASSDGYQPQHF. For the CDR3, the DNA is TGTGCCAGCAGTGACGGATATCAGCCCCAGCATTTT.

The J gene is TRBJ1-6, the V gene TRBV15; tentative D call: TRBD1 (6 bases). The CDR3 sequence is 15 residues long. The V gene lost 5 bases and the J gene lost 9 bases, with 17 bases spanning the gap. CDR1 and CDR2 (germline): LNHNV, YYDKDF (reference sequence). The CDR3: CATSAQTGLGSPLHF. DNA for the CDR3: TGTGCCACCAGCGCACAGACAGGATTGGGTTCACCCCTCCACTTT.

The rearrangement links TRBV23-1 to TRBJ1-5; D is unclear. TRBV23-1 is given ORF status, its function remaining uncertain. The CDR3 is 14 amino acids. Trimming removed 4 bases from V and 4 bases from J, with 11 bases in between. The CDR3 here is CASSPRGGNQPQHF. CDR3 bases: TGCGCCAGCAGTCCCCGGGGTGGGAATCAGCCCCAGCATTTT.

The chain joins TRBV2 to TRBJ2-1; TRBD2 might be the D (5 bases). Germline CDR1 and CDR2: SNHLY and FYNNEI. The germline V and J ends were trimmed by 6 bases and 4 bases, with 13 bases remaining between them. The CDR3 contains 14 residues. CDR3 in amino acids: CASRVDWGYNEQFF. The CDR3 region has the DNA TGTGCCAGCAGGGTGGACTGGGGATACAATGAGCAGTTCTTC.

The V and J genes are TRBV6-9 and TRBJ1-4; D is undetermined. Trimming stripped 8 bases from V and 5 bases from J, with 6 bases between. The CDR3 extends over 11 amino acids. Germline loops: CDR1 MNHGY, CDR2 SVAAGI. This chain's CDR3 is CASHHNEKLFF. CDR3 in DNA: TGTGCCAGCCACCACAATGAAAAACTGTTTTTT.

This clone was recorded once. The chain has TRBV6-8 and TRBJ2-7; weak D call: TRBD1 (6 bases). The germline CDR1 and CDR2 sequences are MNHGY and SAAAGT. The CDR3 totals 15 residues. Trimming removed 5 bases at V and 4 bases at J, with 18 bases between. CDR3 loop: CASSVTSGTPYEQYV. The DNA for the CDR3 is TGTGCCAGCAGTGTTACCTCCGGGACACCATACGAGCAGTACGTC.

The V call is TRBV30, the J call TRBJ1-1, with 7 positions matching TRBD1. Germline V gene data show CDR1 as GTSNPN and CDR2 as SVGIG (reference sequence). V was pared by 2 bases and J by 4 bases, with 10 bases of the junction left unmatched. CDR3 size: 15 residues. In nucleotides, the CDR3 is TGTGCCTGGAGTCCCACCAGGGGGTTCATCACTGAAGCTTTCTTT. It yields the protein CAWSPTRGFITEAFF.

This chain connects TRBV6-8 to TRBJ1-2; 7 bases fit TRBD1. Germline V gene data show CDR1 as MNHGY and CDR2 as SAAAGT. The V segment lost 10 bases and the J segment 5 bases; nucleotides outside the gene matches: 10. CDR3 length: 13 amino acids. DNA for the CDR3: TGTGCCACGACCTACAGGGGAGATTATGGCTACACCTTC. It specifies CATTYRGDYGYTF.